Shown below are 14 T cell receptor beta chains from a single sample sequenced in a study of T cell responses to AZD1222 COVID-19 vaccine (dated by TCRdb to the early 2020s). The sample's time point label, decoded: baseline before first vaccination. The library was made by the immunoSEQ multiplex PCR assay. Here the immuneACCESS table is served through TCRdb, limited to in-frame sequences with V and J called. Missing clones are a known gap in these copies; in checked studies unresolved V genes cover under half, and the rest lacks a known reason. Present in this sample are around 140,000 clones, just under 95% of which were seen just once. In total, the top ten clones hold around 1.7% of the sample. This specimen consisted of peripheral blood, obtained on day 0 of AZD1222 vaccination. The source of these receptors is an adult in good health.

The chain couples TRBV5-1 to TRBJ2-1; TRBD1 or TRBD2 may be the D gene (6 bases each). V was cut by 0 bases and J by 4 bases, with 17 bases left in between. The CDR3 covers 17 residues. Germline V gene data show CDR1 as SGHRS and CDR2 as YFSETQ. The CDR3 DNA reads as TGCGCCAGCAGCTTGGCGGAGGGAGGAGGGGGTTACAATGAGCAGTTCTTC. It is translated as CASSLAEGGGGYNEQFF.

This clone was detected only once. V gene TRBV3-1 (or the pseudogene TRBV3-2) combines with J gene TRBJ1-6, with D unclear. Germline V gene data show CDR1 as LGHDT and CDR2 as YNNKEL (reference sequence). V shed 3 bases and J shed 7 bases, with 10 bases lying between them. CDR3 length: 14 residues. CDR3 in amino acids: CASSQRSANSPLHF. The CDR3, as DNA: TGTGCCAGCAGCCAGAGGTCGGCAAATTCACCCCTCCACTTT.

V is TRBV28 and J is TRBJ2-7, with D possibly being TRBD2 (5 bases). The CDR3 runs 14 residues. Germline CDR1 reads MDHEN; CDR2 reads SYDVKM. Between the trimmed V and J ends, which lost 5 bases and 0 bases, there was a span of 11 bases. The CDR3 reads CASSGWRPSYEQYF. CDR3 nucleotide sequence: TGTGCCAGCAGTGGGTGGAGGCCCTCCTACGAGCAGTACTTC.

The rearrangement uses TRBV5-1 and TRBJ2-2; D is uncertain. V lost 4 bases and J 3 bases, leaving 13 bases between the germline ends. The CDR3 length is 15 residues. CDR1 and CDR2 from the germline V gene are SGHRS and YFSETQ. CDR3 region: CASSAALAYTGELFF. The CDR3, as DNA: TGCGCCAGCAGCGCGGCCCTGGCGTACACCGGGGAGCTGTTTTTT.

V gene TRBV2 combines with J gene TRBJ1-1; TRBD1 matches at 7 bases. CDR3 size: 13 residues. Germline assignment: CDR1 SNHLY and CDR2 FYNNEI. The V segment lost 7 bases and the J segment 3 bases; nucleotides outside the gene matches: 5. CDR3 sequence: CASTGQADTEAFF. For the CDR3, the DNA is TGTGCCAGCACCGGACAGGCTGACACTGAAGCTTTCTTT.

V is TRBV4-1 and J is TRBJ2-7; D is undetermined. This CDR3 is built from 16 residues. Trimming pared 2 bases from V and 0 bases from J, leaving 14 bases between. Germline V CDR1 and CDR2: MGHRA, YSYEKL. The CDR3 coding sequence is TGCGCCAGCAGCCAAATTTTACGAGCCGACTCCTACGAGCAGTACTTC. Its protein is CASSQILRADSYEQYF.

This chain joins TRBV10-2 and TRBJ1-2; weak D call: TRBD1 (5 bases). Germline-derived CDR1 and CDR2 are WSHSY and SAAADI. V was cut by 6 bases and J by 2 bases, with 16 bases left in between. The CDR3 has 15 amino acids. In nucleotides, the CDR3 is TGCGCCAGCAGCGGCGGGGGACCAGGGAACTATGGCTACACCTTC. This sequence encodes CASSGGGPGNYGYTF.

V and J are TRBV5-5 and TRBJ2-7; 9 bases fit TRBD1. Germline V CDR1 and CDR2: SGHKS, YYEKEE (reference sequence). This CDR3 has 15 residues. J lost 1 base, V lost 4 bases, and 6 bases had no gene match. The CDR3 DNA follows: TGTGCCAGCAGCCGAGGGACAGGGTTTTCCTACGAGCAGTACTTC. Residues: CASSRGTGFSYEQYF.

V usage is TRBV2 and J usage is TRBJ2-3; the D gene could be TRBD1 or TRBD2 (6 bases each). V was trimmed by 0 bases and J by 2 bases, leaving 21 bases between them. This CDR3 spans 19 amino acids. Looked up from germline, CDR1 is SNHLY and CDR2 is FYNNEI. The CDR3, as DNA: TGTGCCAGCAGTGAAGCGGGGCCCTGGAGGGGGGCCGACACAGATACGCAGTATTTT. Amino acids: CASSEAGPWRGADTDTQYF.

The J gene is TRBJ2-1, the V gene TRBV5-6, with D perhaps TRBD2 (6 bases). CDR1 is SGHDT, CDR2 YYEEEE, per germline. Trimming removed 3 bases from V and 7 bases from J, with 17 bases in between. CDR3 length: 15 residues. The CDR3 sequence is CASSWWPIRGNEQFF. CDR3 bases: TGTGCCAGCAGCTGGTGGCCTATACGGGGGAATGAGCAGTTCTTC.

The rearrangement joins TRBV19 to TRBJ1-2; no reliable D call. Germline V gives CDR1 LNHDA, CDR2 SQIVND (reference sequence). This CDR3 has 15 amino acids. The V gene lost 3 bases and the J gene lost 2 bases, with 13 bases spanning the gap. For the CDR3, the DNA is TGTGCCAGTAGTATTCGCGGACGGAAAAACTATGGCTACACCTTC. Protein: CASSIRGRKNYGYTF.

The chain joins TRBV5-1 to TRBJ1-2; D is ambiguous. Germline CDR1 reads SGHRS; CDR2 reads YFSETQ. The CDR3 contains 13 residues. Trimming left V 3 bases short and J 4 bases short, with 10 bases between. The CDR3: CASSSTYGYGYTF. As DNA, the CDR3 is TGCGCCAGCAGCTCTACGTATGGCTATGGCTACACCTTC.

The rearrangement links TRBV7-9 to TRBJ2-5; 9 nucleotides align to TRBD1. This CDR3 contains 15 residues. The V gene end was trimmed by 5 bases and the J gene end by 0 bases; junction bases not matched to a gene: 4. Germline values: CDR1 SEHNR, CDR2 FQNEAQ (reference sequence). The DNA for the CDR3 is TGTGCCAGCAGCCCCGGGACAGGGCACCAAGAGACCCAGTACTTC. Translating it yields CASSPGTGHQETQYF.

This sequence joins TRBV28 and TRBJ1-2; D gene unclear. Between the trimmed V and J ends, which lost 4 bases and 8 bases, there was a span of 20 bases. The CDR3 sequence is 15 residues long. CDR1 MDHEN and CDR2 SYDVKM come from the germline V gene. The CDR3 DNA reads as TGTGCCAGCAGTTCTCCTGACGTAATGGCAGAGGGCTACACCTTC. Its protein is CASSSPDVMAEGYTF.